The 20 T cell receptor beta chains below come from one sample, sequenced in a study of control samples from healthy donors and cancer patients. Clones were sequenced by immunoSEQ multiplex PCR, and TCRdb holds only the in-frame ones, with some missing. Among about 85,000 clones, 70% to 90% were seen once, and the ten largest hold 6.5% to 8%. The sample consisted of blood. The receptors shown here come from a woman aged 60-70 years in good health.

The CDR3 protein is CASSPGLADTGELFF. CDR3 DNA sequence: TGTGCCAGCTCACCAGGGCTAGCGGACACCGGGGAGCTGTTTTTT. J is TRBJ2-2 and V is TRBV18, with TRBD2 identical over 7 bases. The V and J ends lost 2 bases and 3 bases, in that order; junction bases with no gene match: 3. Germline CDR1 is KGHSH and CDR2 is LQKENI. The CDR3 loop spans 15 amino acids. The whole variable domain, filled in from reference TRBV18 and TRBJ2-2, reads NAGVMQNPRHLVRRRGQEARLRCSPMKGHSHVYWYRQLPEEGLKFMVYLQKENIIDESGMPKERFSAEFPKEGPSILRIQQVVRGDSAAYFCASSPGLADTGELFFGEGSRLTVL.

The V gene is TRBV6-2 or TRBV6-3, the J gene TRBJ2-1; possibly TRBD2 for D (6 bases). Germline V CDR1 and CDR2: MNHEY, SVGEGT. CDR3 length equals 14 residues. V dropped 2 bases and J dropped 8 bases, with 13 bases sitting between them. Here the CDR3 DNA reads TGTGCCAGCAGTTACGGGGAGGAAATCGATGAGCAGTTCTTC. Its protein product is CASSYGEEIDEQFF.

The chain is built from TRBV29-1 and TRBJ2-3; 11 bases are a match to TRBD2. The CDR3 runs 13 residues. CDR1 and CDR2 (germline): SQVTM, ANQGSEA. Trimming at V came to 6 bases and at J to 3 bases, leaving 2 bases not matched to a gene. CDR3: CSVRLAGTDTQYF. In DNA, the CDR3 is TGCAGCGTCCGACTAGCGGGGACAGATACGCAGTATTTT.

This chain connects TRBV5-5 to TRBJ1-4, with TRBD1 matching over 9 bases. Germline CDR1 is SGHKS and CDR2 is YYEKEE (reference sequence). Losses at the gene ends were 4 bases for V and 6 bases for J; bases not matched to a gene: 10. The CDR3 consists of 16 residues. For the CDR3, the DNA is TGTGCCAGCAGCAACTTTTCCGGGACAGGGCATGAAAAACTGTTTTTT. Amino acid sequence: CASSNFSGTGHEKLFF.

This rearrangement joins TRBV3-1 (or the pseudogene TRBV3-2) to TRBJ1-4; 8 bases fit TRBD1. Trimming removed 0 bases from V and 8 bases from J; junction bases left unmatched: 8. Germline values: CDR1 LGHDT, CDR2 YNNKEL (reference sequence). The CDR3 has 16 residues. The DNA for the CDR3 is TGTGCCAGCAGCCAAGACCGGACAGGGAGAAACGAAAAACTGTTTTTT. Its protein is CASSQDRTGRNEKLFF.

The chain links TRBV6-6 to TRBJ1-2, with D uncertain. There are 11 residues in the CDR3. V gave up 5 bases and J gave up 6 bases, with 7 bases separating them. CDR1 is MNHNY, CDR2 SVGAGI, per germline (reference sequence). CDR3 sequence: CASSALDGYTF. CDR3 bases: TGTGCCAGCAGTGCCTTGGATGGCTACACCTTC.

This clone was picked up a small number of times. The J gene is TRBJ2-7, the V gene TRBV27, with D perhaps TRBD1 or TRBD2 (7 bases each). V gave up 3 bases and J gave up 3 bases, with 12 bases separating them. Germline V gene sequence: CDR1 MNHEY, CDR2 SMNVEV (reference sequence). The CDR3 is made up of 14 amino acids. The CDR3 DNA reads TGTGCCAGCAGTTTCGACAGGGACTACTACGAGCAGTACTTC. Translation gives CASSFDRDYYEQYF.

This sequence joins TRBV29-1 and TRBJ1-5; unclear D gene. Trimming pared 4 bases from V and 5 bases from J, leaving 12 bases between. CDR1 SQVTM and CDR2 ANQGSEA come from the germline V gene. CDR3 length: 13 amino acids. The CDR3 loop reads CSVGTQRDQPQHF. The DNA of the CDR3 is TGCAGCGTTGGGACCCAAAGGGATCAGCCCCAGCATTTT.

CDR3 sequence: CATSRERSKTQPQHF. The CDR3 coding sequence is TGTGCCACCAGCAGAGAACGGTCGAAAACACAGCCCCAGCATTTT. The rearrangement joins TRBV15 to TRBJ1-5; D gene uncertain. The CDR3 covers 15 residues. With 0 bases removed from V and 7 bases from J, the gap between germline ends came to 13 bases. Germline V gene lookup returns CDR1 LNHNV and CDR2 YYDKDF (reference sequence).

This chain joins TRBV19 and TRBJ2-1; 13 nucleotides line up with TRBD2. Germline CDR1 LNHDA, CDR2 SQIVND (reference sequence). V shed 7 bases and J 6 bases; nucleotides not matched to a gene: 12. The CDR3 covers 17 residues. As DNA, the CDR3 is TGTGCCAGTACCACCCCCTTGACTAGCGGGAGGTGCAATGAGCAGTTCTTC. Protein: CASTTPLTSGRCNEQFF.

The chain combines TRBV18 with TRBJ2-2; D remains unclear. The germline V gene has CDR1 KGHSH and CDR2 LQKENI. The CDR3 is 14 residues long. Trimming took 3 bases from V and 5 from J, leaving 10 bases between them. The CDR3 here is CASSPQRPTGELFF. The CDR3 DNA follows: TGTGCCAGCTCACCGCAAAGACCGACCGGGGAGCTGTTTTTT.

The gene calls are TRBV27 and TRBJ2-7; TRBD2 matches at 7 bases. V gave up 4 bases and J gave up 3 bases; unmatched junction bases: 21. Germline-derived CDR1 and CDR2 are MNHEY and SMNVEV (reference sequence). The length of the CDR3 is 19 residues. The CDR3 reads CASSSLPPAGYEKGYEQYF. The CDR3 region has the DNA TGTGCCAGCAGTTCCCTCCCCCCAGCGGGATACGAGAAGGGCTACGAGCAGTACTTC.

This chain connects TRBV7-9 to TRBJ2-3; D remains ambiguous. The CDR3 has 12 residues. Deletions cut 5 bases from V and 2 bases from J, with 5 bases between. Looked up from germline, CDR1 is SEHNR and CDR2 is FQNEAQ (reference sequence). CDR3 residues: CASSPDTDTQYF. Here the CDR3 DNA reads TGTGCCAGCAGCCCGGACACAGATACGCAGTATTTT.

This clone was seen once. This chain uses TRBV14 with TRBJ2-7, with 12 bases identical to TRBD2. Losses at the gene ends were 4 bases for V and 3 bases for J; bases not matched to a gene: 4. The CDR3 is 15 amino acids. Germline lookup yields CDR1 SGHDN and CDR2 FVKESK. CDR3 coding DNA: TGTGCCAGCAGCCGAGGACTAGCGGGAAACTACGAGCAGTACTTC. This translates into CASSRGLAGNYEQYF.

The gene calls are TRBV13 and TRBJ1-1; D ambiguous. Germline V gene lookup returns CDR1 PRHDT and CDR2 FYEKMQ (reference sequence). The CDR3 covers 15 residues. Trimming left V 5 bases short and J 1 base short, with 14 bases between. CDR3 region: CASSHLEGGNTEAFF. In DNA, the CDR3 is TGTGCCAGCAGCCATTTAGAGGGTGGGAACACTGAAGCTTTCTTT. Full variable domain (rest looked up from reference TRBV13 and TRBJ1-1): AAGVIQSPRHLIKEKRETATLKCYPIPRHDTVYWYQQGPGQDPQFLISFYEKMQSDKGSIPDRFSAQQFSDYHSELNMSSLELGDSALYFCASSHLEGGNTEAFFGQGTRLTVV.

As DNA, the CDR3 is TGTGCCAGCTCACTCCAAACAGGGGCGGGCACTGAAGCTTTCTTT. Its protein product is CASSLQTGAGTEAFF. V usage is TRBV18 and J usage is TRBJ1-1; 7 bases match TRBD1. The germline V gene has CDR1 KGHSH and CDR2 LQKENI. The length of the CDR3 is 15 residues. J lost 4 bases, V lost 4 bases, and 9 bases had no gene match.

CDR3 sequence: CASRGKTYEQYF. The CDR3 coding sequence is TGTGCCAGCCGGGGGAAAACCTACGAGCAGTACTTC. The J gene is TRBJ2-7, the V gene TRBV28; D perhaps matches TRBD2 (6 bases). The germline V and J ends were trimmed by 8 bases and 2 bases, with 10 bases remaining between them. CDR3 length equals 12 residues. CDR1 is MDHEN and CDR2 is SYDVKM in the germline V gene.

The chain couples TRBV18 to TRBJ2-1, with 11 bases aligning to TRBD2. J gave up 7 bases and V 4 bases, and 6 bases lay outside the gene matches. CDR1 KGHSH and CDR2 LQKENI come from the germline V gene. There are 15 residues in the CDR3. CDR3 loop: CASSLGLAGRNEQFF. CDR3 bases: TGTGCCAGCTCACTTGGACTAGCGGGTAGGAATGAGCAGTTCTTC.

This chain links TRBV28 with TRBJ2-7; D possibly corresponds to TRBD2 (6 bases). The ends were cut back, 5 bases at V and 0 bases at J, with 14 bases in the middle. CDR3 length equals 15 residues. The germline CDR1 and CDR2 sequences are MDHEN and SYDVKM. The CDR3 loop is CASSTPGTLSYEQYF. For the CDR3, the DNA is TGTGCCAGCAGTACACCCGGGACTCTCTCCTACGAGCAGTACTTC.

The CDR3 coding sequence is TGTGCCAGCAGGGCCGGGACAGTATATCAGCCCCAGCATTTT. Protein sequence: CASRAGTVYQPQHF. The V gene is TRBV2, the J gene TRBJ1-5, with 7 bases that match TRBD1. The CDR3 spans 14 residues. V shed 6 bases and J 5 bases; nucleotides not matched to a gene: 7. CDR1 and CDR2 (germline): SNHLY, FYNNEI.